This T cell receptor beta chain emerged from a study of regulatory T cells in long-lasting Graves disease. Study-wide results and caveats: The study found TRBV28, TRBJ1-2 and TRBJ2-5 favored in persistent disease.

CDR3 regions were amplified by Arm-PCR using iRepertoire HTBI primers to build TCR beta libraries. TCRdb re-derived calls from the multiplex PCR reads in MiXCR, one entry per CDR3 protein. The table lists fewer than 550,000 distinct CDR3 sequences, roughly 16% of them singletons. Regarding time point: newly diagnosed GD, antithyroid drugs for less than 3 months. The authors made the TCR library using RNA they extracted from PBMCs. Investigators report Graves' disease was diagnosed under American Thyroid Association guidelines. V shed 0 bases and J shed 4 bases, with 9 bases lying between them. The CDR3 is 14 residues long. This clonotype showed up many times. The antigen remains undetermined. These records were also assigned to another study, of T cells in Graves' hyperthyroidism and ophthalmopathy. That work states: Patients were excluded for uncontrolled infection, other autoimmune disease, pregnancy or lactation. HTBI primers were employed in a first-round RT-PCR of the TCR CDR3.

The rearrangement links TRBV12-3 or TRBV12-4 to TRBJ1-2; TRBD1 might be the D (6 bases). Sequencing was performed on peripheral blood mononuclear cells (PBMCs), taken at new diagnosis, from a patient treated with antithyroid drugs. The TCR comes from a middle-aged woman with Graves disease. In DNA, the CDR3 is TGTGCCAGCAGTTTAGCGCGGACAGCCTATGGCTACACCTTC. Translation: CASSLARTAYGYTF.